The clone carrying this T cell receptor (beta chain) was found once. The germline gives CDR1 SGHTA, CDR2 FQGNSA. Trimming removed 6 bases at V and 7 bases at J, with 16 bases between. This CDR3 contains 13 residues. This sample is drawn from a study of Graves' ophthalmopathy and Graves' hyperthyroidism. RNA transcripts served as template for amplifying TCR beta CDR3 sequences. After a first-round RT-PCR with HTBI primers, a second-round multiplex PCR was run. Via MiXCR, TCRdb re-called the multiplex PCR reads, giving one row per CDR3 protein. Of around 520,000 distinct CDR3 sequences listed, 39% are singletons.

The TCR comes from an adult man with Graves' hyperthyroidism. The genes are TRBV7-2 and TRBJ2-7; the D gene is possibly TRBD1 (6 bases). The specimen sequenced was peripheral blood or thyroid tissue (not recorded which). CDR3 nucleotide sequence: TGTGCCAGCAGTGACATGGCAGGGGTTGAGCAGTACTTC. Translating it yields CASSDMAGVEQYF.